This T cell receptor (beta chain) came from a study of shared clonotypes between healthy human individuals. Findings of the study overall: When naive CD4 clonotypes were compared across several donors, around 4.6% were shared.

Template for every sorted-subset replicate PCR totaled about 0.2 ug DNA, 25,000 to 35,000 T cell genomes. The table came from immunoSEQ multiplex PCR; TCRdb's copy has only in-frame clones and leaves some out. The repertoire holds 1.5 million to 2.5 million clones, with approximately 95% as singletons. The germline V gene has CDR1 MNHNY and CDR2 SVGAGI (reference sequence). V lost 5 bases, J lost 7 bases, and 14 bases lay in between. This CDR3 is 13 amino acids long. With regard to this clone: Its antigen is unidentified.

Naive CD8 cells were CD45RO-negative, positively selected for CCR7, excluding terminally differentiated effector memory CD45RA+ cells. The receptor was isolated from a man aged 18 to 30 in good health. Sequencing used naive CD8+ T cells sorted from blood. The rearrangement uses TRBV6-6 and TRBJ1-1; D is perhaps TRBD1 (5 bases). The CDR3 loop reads CASSTGLGDEAFF. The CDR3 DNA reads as TGTGCCAGCAGTACGGGGCTGGGGGATGAAGCTTTCTTT.